The TCR beta chain described here comes from a study of cytomegalovirus exposure and HLA in healthy donors. General study points: The authors listed 150 or so TCR beta chains as cytomegalovirus-associated.

V was shortened by 3 bases and J by 7 bases, with 26 bases between the two germline ends. The germline gives CDR1 SGDLS, CDR2 YYNGEE. This CDR3 has 17 residues. The PCR was carried out with 60 Vbeta primers and 13 Jbeta primers. Assay used: immunoSEQ multiplex PCR; TCRdb lists only in-frame clones, some missing. Of roughly 150,000 clones in the sample, about 82% were seen once. On this clone itself: Its antigen is undetermined.

The sequence derives from a male donor in good health and CMV-seronegative. The J gene is TRBJ2-7, the V gene TRBV9; TRBD2 might be the D (5 bases). Material: PBMCs. This chain's CDR3 is CASSGSEAGWRASEQYF. CDR3 coding DNA: TGTGCCAGCAGCGGTTCCGAGGCAGGATGGCGGGCTAGTGAGCAGTACTTC.